The next 25 T cell receptor beta chains were all read from a single sample in a study of T cells in Graves' hyperthyroidism and ophthalmopathy. Amplified TCR beta CDR3 regions derived from RNA transcripts. Primed by the HTBI set, a first-round RT-PCR was run on the TCR CDR3. TCRdb redid the calling of the multiplex PCR reads with MiXCR, one entry per CDR3 protein. There are hundreds of thousands of distinct CDR3 sequences in the sample; roughly 24% occur only once, and 10% to 12% lies in the top ten. The sequenced material came from blood. These receptors all come from a woman aged 25-40 years with Graves' ophthalmopathy.

This clonotype was found many times. The chain joins TRBV2 to TRBJ2-7; D call uncertain. CDR3 size: 15 residues. V was clipped by 10 bases and J by 0 bases, with 19 bases between them. Germline V lookup: CDR1 SNHLY, CDR2 FYNNEI. CDR3 nucleotide sequence: TGTGCCACCTCACTCAGTGTGGGCAGCTCCTACGAGCAGTACTTC. It is translated as CATSLSVGSSYEQYF.

This clonotype was seen ten or more times. This chain uses TRBV12-3 or TRBV12-4 with TRBJ1-1, with D unclear. CDR3 length equals 12 residues. Trimming stripped 4 bases from V and 4 bases from J, with 7 bases between. The CDR3 loop reads CASSWVVTEAFF. The DNA of the CDR3 is TGTGCCAGCAGTTGGGTTGTCACTGAAGCTTTCTTT.

This clonotype has only a few counts. The CDR3 nucleotides read TGCGCCAGCAGCCAGATGGAGGGGGGGACTCAGCCCCAGCATTTT. Protein sequence: CASSQMEGGTQPQHF. The chain links TRBV4-1 to TRBJ1-5; a weak D match, TRBD1 (6 bases). Trimming took off 3 bases at V and 6 bases at J, with 15 bases between the two ends. Germline CDR1 MGHRA, CDR2 YSYEKL. The CDR3 runs 15 residues.

This clonotype was picked up many times. The gene calls are TRBV20-1 and TRBJ1-1; a weak D match, TRBD1 (6 bases). The ends were cut back, 2 bases at V and 5 bases at J, with 15 bases in the middle. The CDR3 contains 14 residues. Germline CDR1 reads DFQATT; CDR2 reads SNEGSKA (reference sequence). The CDR3 DNA follows: TGCAGTGCTAGACCGGGGGGCGGTTTAACTGAAGCTTTCTTT. It codes for CSARPGGGLTEAFF.

This chain joins TRBV27 and TRBJ1-5; D gene ambiguous. There are 13 residues in the CDR3. V gave up 0 bases and J gave up 6 bases, with 6 bases separating them. Germline CDR1 MNHEY, CDR2 SMNVEV (reference sequence). CDR3 coding DNA: TGTGCCAGCAGTTTATCGATGGGTCAGCCCCAGCATTTT. It yields the protein CASSLSMGQPQHF.

This chain links TRBV12-3 or TRBV12-4 with TRBJ2-5, with D maybe TRBD1 (7 bases). Trimming shortened V by 5 bases and J by 5 bases, and 15 bases separated the two germline ends. This CDR3 has 14 amino acids. CDR3 protein: CASSITGAGETQYF. CDR3 nucleotides: TGTGCCAGCAGTATAACAGGGGCGGGGGAGACCCAGTACTTC.

The rearrangement joins TRBV6-5 to TRBJ1-2; 10 bases match TRBD1. The junction had 9 bases not matched to a gene; V was cut back by 4 bases and J by 7 bases. The CDR3 runs to 15 residues. Germline V gene sequence: CDR1 MNHEY, CDR2 SVGAGI. The CDR3 protein is CASSSPGTGEGGYTF. The DNA of the CDR3 is TGTGCCAGCAGTTCCCCCGGGACAGGGGAGGGTGGCTACACCTTC.

The DNA for the CDR3 is TGTGCCAGCAGTTTAAGGTCGGGGACGGCGGGAGGTTCACCCCTCCACTTT. Encoded protein: CASSLRSGTAGGSPLHF. This chain uses TRBV27 with TRBJ1-6; D perhaps matches TRBD1 (5 bases). The CDR3 is 17 residues long. The germline V gene has CDR1 MNHEY and CDR2 SMNVEV (reference sequence). Trimming stripped 2 bases from V and 9 bases from J, with 20 bases between.

This clonotype was observed many times. The chain is built from TRBV20-1 and TRBJ2-4; D perhaps matches TRBD1 (5 bases). From germline, CDR1 is DFQATT and CDR2 SNEGSKA (reference sequence). The CDR3 has 13 residues. V lost 1 base and J 6 bases, leaving 10 bases between the germline ends. DNA for the CDR3: TGCAGTGCTAGAGTCAGGGTAGGAAACATTCAGTACTTC. Protein product: CSARVRVGNIQYF.

This clonotype was picked up many times. The chain links TRBV12-3 or TRBV12-4 to TRBJ1-3; D is perhaps TRBD1 (5 bases). This CDR3 has 15 amino acids. V was shortened by 3 bases and J by 0 bases, with 9 bases between the two germline ends. CDR3: CASSLQGGSGNTIYF. As DNA, the CDR3 is TGTGCCAGCAGTTTGCAGGGTGGCTCTGGAAACACCATATATTTT.

The table lists this clonotype with many counts. This chain links TRBV5-8 with TRBJ2-7, with D tentatively TRBD2 (6 bases). The CDR3 is made up of 15 amino acids. V was cut by 6 bases and J by 3 bases, with 19 bases left in between. Germline-derived CDR1 and CDR2 are SGHTS and YDEGEE. CDR3 DNA: TGTGCCAGCAAATCCGAGGGGCGGGGTAGCTACGAGCAGTACTTC. This sequence encodes CASKSEGRGSYEQYF. Variable domain in full (rest from reference TRBV5-8 and TRBJ2-7): EAGVTQSPTHLIKTRGQQATLRCSPISGHTSVYWYQQALGLGLQFLLWYDEGEERNRGNFPPRFSGRQFPNYSSELNVNALELEDSALYLCASKSEGRGSYEQYFGPGTRLTVT.

This clonotype was counted at least ten times. V is TRBV25-1 and J is TRBJ1-1, with 8 nucleotides matching TRBD1. Looked up from germline, CDR1 is MGHDK and CDR2 is SYGVNS. Unmatched junction bases numbered 6, after V lost 3 bases and J lost 3 bases. The CDR3 loop spans 15 amino acids. Here the CDR3 DNA reads TGTGCCAGCAGTGACCCACAGGGGGGGGACACTGAAGCTTTCTTT. It yields the protein CASSDPQGGDTEAFF.

This clonotype was recorded many times. The chain combines TRBV19 with TRBJ2-7; D call uncertain. V was cut by 3 bases and J by 2 bases, with 8 bases left in between. The germline gives CDR1 LNHDA, CDR2 SQIVND (reference sequence). The CDR3 has 13 amino acids. The CDR3 reads CASSIGLAYEQYF. The CDR3 coding sequence is TGTGCCAGTAGTATCGGCCTCGCCTACGAGCAGTACTTC.

The V and J genes are TRBV6-5 and TRBJ2-2, with D uncertain. The CDR3 is 13 amino acids. V was clipped by 8 bases and J by 2 bases, with 9 bases between them. The germline V gene has CDR1 MNHEY and CDR2 SVGAGI. The CDR3 sequence is CASCHSNTGELFF. The DNA of the CDR3 is TGTGCCAGCTGTCACAGTAACACCGGGGAGCTGTTTTTT.

A remark on this clonotype: This could be a read error, since a much larger clone is one nucleotide away. The V call is TRBV19, the J call TRBJ1-1; tentatively, D is TRBD1 (5 bases). The CDR3 runs to 13 residues. Germline V gives CDR1 LNHDA, CDR2 SQIVND (reference sequence). The CDR3 loop reads CASSIVGAGEACF. CDR3 nucleotides: TGTGCCAGTAGTATAGTCGGGGCGGGTGAAGCTTGCTTT.

The CDR3 loop reads CASSSLRYTEAFF. The CDR3 DNA reads as TGTGCCAGCAGCTCGTTACGCTACACTGAAGCTTTCTTT. The rearrangement uses TRBV7-8 and TRBJ1-1, with unresolved D. Germline V gene data show CDR1 as SGHVS and CDR2 as FQNEAQ. The CDR3 totals 13 residues. Trimming took off 4 bases at V and 3 bases at J, with 9 bases between the two ends.

In its sample, this clonotype was seen many times. The genes are TRBV2 and TRBJ1-1; unclear D gene. The V and J ends lost 11 bases and 0 bases respectively, with 22 bases between them. Per the germline V gene, CDR1 is SNHLY and CDR2 is FYNNEI. The CDR3 covers 16 residues. The CDR3 region has the DNA TGTGCCGTCCGTGGGAGCCTTACTTACATGAACACTGAAGCTTTCTTT. It specifies CAVRGSLTYMNTEAFF.

This clonotype was observed many times. CDR3 nucleotide sequence: TGTGCCAGCGAGAGGGCGAGCAATCAGCCCCAGCATTTT. This encodes CASERASNQPQHF. The V gene is TRBV28, the J gene TRBJ1-5; D is unclear. The germline CDR1 and CDR2 sequences are MDHEN and SYDVKM. V was clipped by 8 bases and J by 1 base, with 9 bases between them. There are 13 residues in the CDR3.

This clonotype was recorded many times. This sequence joins TRBV18 and TRBJ1-1, with D possibly matching TRBD1 (6 bases). This CDR3 is built from 14 residues. V was shortened by 0 bases and J by 7 bases, with 12 bases between the two germline ends. Germline V gene data show CDR1 as KGHSH and CDR2 as LQKENI. CDR3 in DNA: TGTGCCAGCTCACCACCGTATACGGACAGTGAAGCTTTCTTT. It yields the protein CASSPPYTDSEAFF.

This clonotype occurred many times. The CDR3 nucleotides are TGTGCCAGCAGTCTCCAGGGGAGAATTGACGAGCAGTACTTC. It encodes CASSLQGRIDEQYF. The gene calls are TRBV27 and TRBJ2-7, with a possible D match to TRBD1 (6 bases). The length of the CDR3 is 14 residues. The ends were cut back, 5 bases at V and 5 bases at J, with 16 bases in the middle. Germline values: CDR1 MNHEY, CDR2 SMNVEV (reference sequence).

The rearrangement joins TRBV15 to TRBJ2-7; D not certain. Germline V gene data show CDR1 as LNHNV and CDR2 as YYDKDF (reference sequence). Trimming cost V 0 bases and J 4 bases, with 10 bases left between them. The CDR3 is made up of 14 amino acids. CDR3 coding DNA: TGTGCCACCAGCAGAGAGGCACCTAGATACGAGCAGTACTTC. Translated, it gives CATSREAPRYEQYF.

As for this clonotype: One junction end disagrees with the germline gene, perhaps due to a read error. The chain links TRBV12-3 or TRBV12-4 to TRBJ2-5; no definite D call. The CDR3 sequence is 13 residues long. CDR3 protein: CASSFKEKETQDF. The DNA of the CDR3 is TGTGCCAGCAGTTTTAAGGAGAAAGAGACCCAGGACTTC.

This clonotype was picked up many times. V is TRBV6-2 or TRBV6-3 and J is TRBJ1-5; the D gene is possibly TRBD1 (6 bases). This CDR3 is 17 amino acids long. Germline V gene lookup returns CDR1 MNHEY and CDR2 SVGEGT. V was clipped by 0 bases and J by 1 base, with 13 bases between them. Here the CDR3 reads CASSYSKGGYSNQPQHF. The CDR3, as DNA: TGTGCCAGCAGTTACTCTAAGGGGGGCTACAGCAATCAGCCCCAGCATTTT.

This clonotype came up a few times. J is TRBJ2-7 and V is TRBV13; the D gene is possibly TRBD2 (5 bases). The CDR3 extends over 13 amino acids. Per germline, CDR1 PRHDT and CDR2 FYEKMQ (reference sequence). Trimming cost V 4 bases and J 5 bases, with 12 bases left between them. CDR3 nucleotides: TGTGCCAGCAGCTCCCGCCTGGGAGACGAGCAGTACTTC. It codes for CASSSRLGDEQYF.

This sequence joins TRBV28 and TRBJ2-7; 8 bases fit TRBD1. After removal of 4 bases from V and 3 bases from J, the junction contained 8 bases not matched to a gene. CDR1 is MDHEN, CDR2 SYDVKM, per germline. The CDR3 contains 15 residues. This chain's CDR3 is CASSSLGTGHYEQYF. The CDR3 coding sequence is TGTGCCAGCAGTTCCCTCGGGACAGGCCACTACGAGCAGTACTTC.